The present T cell receptor (beta chain) was sequenced within a study of early T cells in non-severe SARS-CoV-2 infection. TCRdb itself ran the 5' RACE reads through MiXCR, one entry per CDR3 protein. This sample yields 50,000 to 60,000 distinct CDR3 sequences, of which approximately 8% are seen a single time; around 3.6% belongs to the top ten. This CDR3 region has 16 residues. V gave up 1 base and J gave up 8 bases, with 17 bases separating them. Germline-derived CDR1 and CDR2 are MGHRA and YSYEKL. The sequenced sample was whole blood, obtained at baseline. This TCR derives from an adult who was a healthcare worker with PCR-confirmed SARS-CoV-2 infection or an uninfected control (not recorded which). The V and J genes are TRBV4-1 and TRBJ2-2; D ambiguous. The CDR3 region is CASSQGGRGSLGELFF. In nucleotides, the CDR3 is TGCGCCAGCAGCCAAGGAGGACGTGGCTCTTTAGGGGAGCTGTTTTTT.